This T cell receptor beta chain was found in a study of T-cell memory formation after mild COVID-19. Study findings and constraints: Most CD4+ clones that shrank were in CM and EM, while CD8+ ones turned up in EMRA.

This clonotype was detected only a few times. Its specificity is unknown. Germline assignment: CDR1 SEHNR and CDR2 FQNEAQ (reference sequence). V lost 2 bases to trimming and J lost 1 base, with 9 bases between them. The CDR3 is 14 amino acids. TCR alpha and TCR beta cDNA libraries with sample barcodes and UMIs came from 5'RACE using constant-segment primers. TCRdb re-called the 5' RACE reads with MiXCR, one entry per CDR3 protein. This sample has 450,000 to 650,000 distinct CDR3 sequences, with 20% found just once. Input material: PBMCs or a T cell subset sorted from them (not recorded which). The chain is built from TRBV7-9 and TRBJ2-7; D gene ambiguous. The source is an adult woman who had mild COVID-19 (a few samples of this study predate the infection). Cell type and time point are not known. This CDR3 reads CASSLLTESYEQYF. CDR3 bases: TGTGCCAGCAGCTTACTGACTGAATCCTACGAGCAGTACTTC.